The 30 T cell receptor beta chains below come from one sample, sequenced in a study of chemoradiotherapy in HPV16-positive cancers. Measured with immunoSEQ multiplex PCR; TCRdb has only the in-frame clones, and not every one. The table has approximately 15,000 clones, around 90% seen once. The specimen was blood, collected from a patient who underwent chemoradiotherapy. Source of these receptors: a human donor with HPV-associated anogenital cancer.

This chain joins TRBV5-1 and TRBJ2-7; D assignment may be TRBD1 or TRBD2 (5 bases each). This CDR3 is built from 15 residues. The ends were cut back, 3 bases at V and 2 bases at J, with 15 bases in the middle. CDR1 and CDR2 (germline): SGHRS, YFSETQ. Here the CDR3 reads CASSSTGTRPYEQYF. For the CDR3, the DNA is TGCGCCAGCAGCTCTACCGGGACGAGACCCTACGAGCAGTACTTC.

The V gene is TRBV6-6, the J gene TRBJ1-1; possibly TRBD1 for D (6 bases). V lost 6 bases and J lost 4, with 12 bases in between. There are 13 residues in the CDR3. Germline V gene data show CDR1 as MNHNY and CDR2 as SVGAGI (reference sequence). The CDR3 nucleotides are TGTGCCAGCAGCTCACAGGGAGGCACTGAAGCTTTCTTT. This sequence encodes CASSSQGGTEAFF.

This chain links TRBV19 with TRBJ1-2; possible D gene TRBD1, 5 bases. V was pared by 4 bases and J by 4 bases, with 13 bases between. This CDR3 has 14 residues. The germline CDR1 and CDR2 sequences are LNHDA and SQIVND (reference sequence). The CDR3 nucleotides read TGTGCCAGTAGTACCGCGGGGGAAGTCTATGGCTACACCTTC. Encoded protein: CASSTAGEVYGYTF.

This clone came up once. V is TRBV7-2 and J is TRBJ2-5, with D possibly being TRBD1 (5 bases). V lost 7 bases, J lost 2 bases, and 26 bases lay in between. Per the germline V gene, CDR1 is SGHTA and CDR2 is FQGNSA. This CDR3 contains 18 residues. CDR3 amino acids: CASTATHGLKGLQETQYF. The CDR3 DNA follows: TGTGCCAGCACCGCCACACATGGGCTTAAGGGGCTACAAGAGACCCAGTACTTC.

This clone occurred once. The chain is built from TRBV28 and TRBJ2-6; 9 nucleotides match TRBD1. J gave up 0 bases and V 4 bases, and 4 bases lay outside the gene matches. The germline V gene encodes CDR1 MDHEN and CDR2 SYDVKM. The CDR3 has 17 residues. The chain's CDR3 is CASSWTGDFSGANVLTF. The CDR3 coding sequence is TGTGCCAGCAGTTGGACAGGGGATTTCTCTGGGGCCAACGTCCTGACTTTC.

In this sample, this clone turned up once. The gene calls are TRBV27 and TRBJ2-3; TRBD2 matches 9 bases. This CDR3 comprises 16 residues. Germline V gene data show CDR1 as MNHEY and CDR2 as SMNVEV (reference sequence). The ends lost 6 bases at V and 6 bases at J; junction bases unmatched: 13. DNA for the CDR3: TGTGCCAGCAGGCCATTGGCGGGAGGGCCGGGCGATACGCAGTATTTT. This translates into CASRPLAGGPGDTQYF.

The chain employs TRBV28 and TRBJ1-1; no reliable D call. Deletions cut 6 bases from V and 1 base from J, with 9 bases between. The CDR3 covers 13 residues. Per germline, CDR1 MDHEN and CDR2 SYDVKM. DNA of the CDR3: TGTGCCAGCAGGGGCCAAGAGAACACTGAAGCTTTCTTT. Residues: CASRGQENTEAFF.

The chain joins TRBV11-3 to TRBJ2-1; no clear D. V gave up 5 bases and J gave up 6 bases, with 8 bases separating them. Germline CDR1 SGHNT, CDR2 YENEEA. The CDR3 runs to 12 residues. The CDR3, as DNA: TGTGCCAGCAGCCTGGACCTCAATGAGCAGTTCTTC. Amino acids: CASSLDLNEQFF.

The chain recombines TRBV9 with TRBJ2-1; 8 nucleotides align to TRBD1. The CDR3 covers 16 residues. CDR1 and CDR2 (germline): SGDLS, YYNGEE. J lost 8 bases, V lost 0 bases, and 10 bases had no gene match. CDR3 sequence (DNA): TGTGCCAGCAGCGTAGAGCCACAGGGGGTCGGGGATGAGCAGTTCTTC. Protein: CASSVEPQGVGDEQFF.

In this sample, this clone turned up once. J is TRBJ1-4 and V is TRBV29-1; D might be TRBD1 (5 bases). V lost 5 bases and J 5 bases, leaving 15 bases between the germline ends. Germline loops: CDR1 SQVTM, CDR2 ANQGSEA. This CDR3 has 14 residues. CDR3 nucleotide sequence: TGCAGCGTTTCTGCCAGGGCACCAAATGAAAAACTGTTTTTT. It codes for CSVSARAPNEKLFF.

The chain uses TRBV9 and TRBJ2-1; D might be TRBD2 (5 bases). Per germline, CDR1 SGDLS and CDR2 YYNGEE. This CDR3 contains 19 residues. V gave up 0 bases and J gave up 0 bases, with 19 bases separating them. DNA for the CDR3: TGTGCCAGCAGCGTAGGCGTACGAGTGAGGGCCGGCTCCTACAATGAGCAGTTCTTC. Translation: CASSVGVRVRAGSYNEQFF.

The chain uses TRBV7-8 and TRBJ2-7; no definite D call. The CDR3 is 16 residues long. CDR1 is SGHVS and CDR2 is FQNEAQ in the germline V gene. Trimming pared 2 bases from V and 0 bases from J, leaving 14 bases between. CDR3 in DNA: TGTGCCAGCAGCTTACACGTAGCCGGCGGCTCCTACGAGCAGTACTTC. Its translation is CASSLHVAGGSYEQYF.

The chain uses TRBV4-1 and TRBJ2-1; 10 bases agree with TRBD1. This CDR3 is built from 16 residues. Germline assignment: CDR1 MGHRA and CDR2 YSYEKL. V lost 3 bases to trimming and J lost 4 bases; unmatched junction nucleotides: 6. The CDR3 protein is CASSHATGGGYNEQFF. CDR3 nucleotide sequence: TGCGCCAGCAGCCACGCGACAGGGGGCGGTTACAATGAGCAGTTCTTC.

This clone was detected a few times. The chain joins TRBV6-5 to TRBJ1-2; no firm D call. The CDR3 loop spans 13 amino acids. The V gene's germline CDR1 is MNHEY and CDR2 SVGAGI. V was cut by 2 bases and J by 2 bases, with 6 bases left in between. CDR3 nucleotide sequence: TGTGCCAGCAGTTACGCCCGGAACTATGGCTACACCTTC. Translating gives CASSYARNYGYTF.

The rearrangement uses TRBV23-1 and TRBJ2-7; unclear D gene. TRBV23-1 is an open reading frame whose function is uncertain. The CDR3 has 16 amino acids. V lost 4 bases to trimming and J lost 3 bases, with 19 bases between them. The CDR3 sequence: CASSPELKANGYEQYF. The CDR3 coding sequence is TGCGCCAGCAGTCCCGAGTTGAAGGCAAATGGCTACGAGCAGTACTTC.

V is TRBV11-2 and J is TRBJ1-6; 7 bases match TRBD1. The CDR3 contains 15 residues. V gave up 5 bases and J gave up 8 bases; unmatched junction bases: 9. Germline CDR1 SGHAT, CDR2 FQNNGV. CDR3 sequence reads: CASSPGQVLYSPLHF. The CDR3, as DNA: TGTGCCAGCAGCCCCGGACAGGTTCTATATTCACCCCTCCACTTT.

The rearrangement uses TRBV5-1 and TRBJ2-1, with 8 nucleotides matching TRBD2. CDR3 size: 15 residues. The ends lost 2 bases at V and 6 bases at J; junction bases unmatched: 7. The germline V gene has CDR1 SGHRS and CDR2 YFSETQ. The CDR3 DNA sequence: TGCGCCAGCAGCTTCGAGACTAGCGCTATCAATGAGCAGTTCTTC. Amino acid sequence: CASSFETSAINEQFF.

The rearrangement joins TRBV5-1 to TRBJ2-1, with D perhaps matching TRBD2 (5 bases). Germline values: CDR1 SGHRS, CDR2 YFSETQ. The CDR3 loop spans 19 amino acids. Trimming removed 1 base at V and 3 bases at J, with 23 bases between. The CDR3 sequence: CASSLPSGQVNPFYNEQFF. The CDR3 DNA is TGCGCCAGCAGCTTGCCCAGCGGCCAGGTCAACCCCTTCTACAATGAGCAGTTCTTC.

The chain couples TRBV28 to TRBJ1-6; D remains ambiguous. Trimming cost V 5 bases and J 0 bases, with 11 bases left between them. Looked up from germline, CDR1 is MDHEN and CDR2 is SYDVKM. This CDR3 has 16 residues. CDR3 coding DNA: TGTGCCAGCAGTCCAACTGAGGGCTCCTATAATTCACCCCTCCACTTT. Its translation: CASSPTEGSYNSPLHF.

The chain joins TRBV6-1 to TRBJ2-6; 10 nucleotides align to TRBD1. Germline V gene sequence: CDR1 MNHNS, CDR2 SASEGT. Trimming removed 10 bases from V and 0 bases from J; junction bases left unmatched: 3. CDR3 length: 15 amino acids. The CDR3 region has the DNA TGTGCCATCGGACAGGGGGACTCTGGGGCCAACGTCCTGACTTTC. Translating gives CAIGQGDSGANVLTF.

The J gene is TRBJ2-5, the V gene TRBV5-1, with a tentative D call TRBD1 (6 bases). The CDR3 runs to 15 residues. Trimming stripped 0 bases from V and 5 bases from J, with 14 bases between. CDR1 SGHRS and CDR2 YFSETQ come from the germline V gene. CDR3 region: CASSLDRALGETQYF. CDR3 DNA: TGCGCCAGCAGCTTGGACAGGGCCCTCGGGGAGACCCAGTACTTC.

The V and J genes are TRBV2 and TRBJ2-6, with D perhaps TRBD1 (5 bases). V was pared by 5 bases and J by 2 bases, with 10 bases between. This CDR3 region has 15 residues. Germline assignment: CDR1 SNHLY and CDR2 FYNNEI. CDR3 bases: TGTGCCAGCAGTACTGGACAAGCTGGGGCCAACGTCCTGACTTTC. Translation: CASSTGQAGANVLTF.

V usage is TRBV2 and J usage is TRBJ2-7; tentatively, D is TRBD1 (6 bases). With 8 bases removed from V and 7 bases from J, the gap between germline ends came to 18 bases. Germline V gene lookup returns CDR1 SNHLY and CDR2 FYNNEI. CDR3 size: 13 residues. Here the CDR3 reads CASELRQVREQYF. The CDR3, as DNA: TGTGCCAGCGAGTTGAGACAGGTGCGGGAGCAGTACTTC.

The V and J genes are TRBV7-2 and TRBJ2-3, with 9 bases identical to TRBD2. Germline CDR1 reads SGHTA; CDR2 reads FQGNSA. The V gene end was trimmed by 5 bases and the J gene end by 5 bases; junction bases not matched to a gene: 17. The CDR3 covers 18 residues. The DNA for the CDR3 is TGTGCCAGCAGCCGTCAATCGGGTCTAGCGGGAAATCAAGATACGCAGTATTTT. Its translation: CASSRQSGLAGNQDTQYF.

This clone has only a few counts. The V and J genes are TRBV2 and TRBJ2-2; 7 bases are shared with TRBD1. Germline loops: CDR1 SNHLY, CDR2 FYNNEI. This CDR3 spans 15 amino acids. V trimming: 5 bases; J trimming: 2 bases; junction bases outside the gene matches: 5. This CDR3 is CASSPRDRNTGELFF. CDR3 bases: TGTGCCAGCAGTCCCCGGGACAGAAACACCGGGGAGCTGTTTTTT.

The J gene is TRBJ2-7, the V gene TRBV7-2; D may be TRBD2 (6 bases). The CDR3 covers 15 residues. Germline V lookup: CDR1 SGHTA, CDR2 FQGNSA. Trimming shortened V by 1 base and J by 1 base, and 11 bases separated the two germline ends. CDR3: CASSLVGGDSYEQYF. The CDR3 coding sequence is TGTGCCAGCAGCTTAGTGGGGGGAGATTCCTACGAGCAGTACTTC.

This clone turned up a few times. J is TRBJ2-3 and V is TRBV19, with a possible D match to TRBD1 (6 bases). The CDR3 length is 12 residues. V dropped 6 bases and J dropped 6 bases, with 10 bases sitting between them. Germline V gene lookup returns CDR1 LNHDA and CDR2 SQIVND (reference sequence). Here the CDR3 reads CASSARGDTQYF. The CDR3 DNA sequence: TGTGCCAGTAGCGCGAGGGGGGATACGCAGTATTTT. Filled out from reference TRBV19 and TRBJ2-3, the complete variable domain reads DGGITQSPKYLFRKEGQNVTLSCEQNLNHDAMYWYRQDPGQGLRLIYYSQIVNDFQKGDIAEGYSVSREKKESFPLTVTSAQKNPTAFYLCASSARGDTQYFGPGTRLTVL.

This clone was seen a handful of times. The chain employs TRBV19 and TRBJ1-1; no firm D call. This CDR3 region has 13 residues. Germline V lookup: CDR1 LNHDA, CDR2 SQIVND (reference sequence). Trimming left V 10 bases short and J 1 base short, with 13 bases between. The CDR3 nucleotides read TGTGCCACTTCGGGAGGTCGGAACACTGAAGCTTTCTTT. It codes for CATSGGRNTEAFF.

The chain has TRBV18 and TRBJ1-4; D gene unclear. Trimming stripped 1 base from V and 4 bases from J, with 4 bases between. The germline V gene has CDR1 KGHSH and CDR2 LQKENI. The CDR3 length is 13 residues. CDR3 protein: CASSPRHNEKLFF. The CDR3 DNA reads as TGTGCCAGCTCACCACGACATAATGAAAAACTGTTTTTT. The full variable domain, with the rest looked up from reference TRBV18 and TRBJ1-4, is NAGVMQNPRHLVRRRGQEARLRCSPMKGHSHVYWYRQLPEEGLKFMVYLQKENIIDESGMPKERFSAEFPKEGPSILRIQQVVRGDSAAYFCASSPRHNEKLFFGSGTQLSVL.

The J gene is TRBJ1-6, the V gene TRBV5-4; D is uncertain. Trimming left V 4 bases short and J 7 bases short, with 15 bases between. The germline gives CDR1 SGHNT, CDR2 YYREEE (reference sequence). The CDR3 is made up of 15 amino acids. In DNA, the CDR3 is TGTGCCAGCAGCCAAGCCCCTGGGAGCAATTCACCCCTCCACTTT. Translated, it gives CASSQAPGSNSPLHF.